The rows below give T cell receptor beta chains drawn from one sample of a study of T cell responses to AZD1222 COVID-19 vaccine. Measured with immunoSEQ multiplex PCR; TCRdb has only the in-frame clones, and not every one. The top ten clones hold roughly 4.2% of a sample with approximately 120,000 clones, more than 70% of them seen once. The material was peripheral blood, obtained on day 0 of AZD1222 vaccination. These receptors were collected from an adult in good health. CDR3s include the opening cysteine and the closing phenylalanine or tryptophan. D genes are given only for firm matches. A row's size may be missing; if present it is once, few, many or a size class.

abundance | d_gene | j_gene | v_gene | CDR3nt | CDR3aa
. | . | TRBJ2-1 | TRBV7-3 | TGTGCCAGCAGCCCGTACGGACAGCACAATGAGCAGTTCTTC | CASSPYGQHNEQFF
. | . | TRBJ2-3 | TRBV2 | TGTGCCAGCAGACCCTGGGCGCCCACAAATACGCAGTATTTT | CASRPWAPTNTQYF
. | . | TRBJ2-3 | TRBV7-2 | TGTGCCAGCAGCCTACAGAAGGGGGGTACGCAGTATTTT | CASSLQKGGTQYF
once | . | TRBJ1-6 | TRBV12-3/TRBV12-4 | TGTGCCAGCACTCCGGCAGTGGGATCACCCCTCCACTTT | CASTPAVGSPLHF
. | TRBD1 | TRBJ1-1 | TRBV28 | TGTGCCAGCAGTTTGGACAGGGACACTGAAGCTTTCTTT | CASSLDRDTEAFF
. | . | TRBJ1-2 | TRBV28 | TGTGCCAGCAGTTTAGGTGGATACTATGGCTACACCTTC | CASSLGGYYGYTF
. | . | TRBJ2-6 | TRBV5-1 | TGCGCCAGCAGCCCAAAGTTTGGTTCTGGGGCCAACGTCCTGACTTTC | CASSPKFGSGANVLTF
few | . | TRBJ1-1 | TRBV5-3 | TGTGCCAGCCGTGACTTTAGAGGGGCCGACACTGAAGCTTTCTTT | CASRDFRGADTEAFF
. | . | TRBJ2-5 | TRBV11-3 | TGTGCCAGCAGCTTAGAGTCCCAACTAGCTTCGGAGACCCAGTACTTC | CASSLESQLASETQYF
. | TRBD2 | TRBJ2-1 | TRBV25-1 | TGTGCCAGCAGGAATAGCGGGAACGGTGAGCAGTTCTTC | CASRNSGNGEQFF
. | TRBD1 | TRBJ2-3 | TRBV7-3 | TGTGCCAGCAGCTGGAGACAGGGTGACACAGATACGCAGTATTTT | CASSWRQGDTDTQYF
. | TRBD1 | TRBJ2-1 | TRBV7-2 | TGTGCCAGCAGCATCGGACAGGGGGGCTACAATGAGCAGTTCTTC | CASSIGQGGYNEQFF
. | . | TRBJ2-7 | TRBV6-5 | TGTGCCAGCGAGGGGAATTTATACGAGCAGTACTTC | CASEGNLYEQYF
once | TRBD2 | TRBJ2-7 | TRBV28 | TGTGCCAGCAGTTTAGCCGGGACTAGCGGGATGTACGAGCAGTACTTC | CASSLAGTSGMYEQYF
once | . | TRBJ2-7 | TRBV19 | TGTGCCAGTAGTGCTATGGGGGTGAACGAGCAGTACTTC | CASSAMGVNEQYF
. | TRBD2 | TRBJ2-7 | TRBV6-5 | TGTGCCAGCGGAGCGGGGGGGAGGTACGAGCAGTACTTC | CASGAGGRYEQYF
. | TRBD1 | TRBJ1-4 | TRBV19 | TGTGCCAGTAGTGCAGGGGGCGCGGATTCGCAGGTTAATGAAAAACTGTTTTTT | CASSAGGADSQVNEKLFF
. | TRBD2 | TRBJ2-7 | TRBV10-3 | TGTGCCATCAGTGAGTTAGCGGGGAGCTCCTACGAGCAGTACTTC | CAISELAGSSYEQYF
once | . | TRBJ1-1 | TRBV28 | TGTGCCAGCACGATCGGGGTCACTGAAGCTTTCTTT | CASTIGVTEAFF
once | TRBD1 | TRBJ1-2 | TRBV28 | TGTGCCAGCGGCCCTCTACCGGGACAGGGGCTGTCTGGCTACACCTTC | CASGPLPGQGLSGYTF
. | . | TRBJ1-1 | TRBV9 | TGTGCCAGCAGCCGTAGAGAGAGCAGCACTGAAGCTTTCTTT | CASSRRESSTEAFF
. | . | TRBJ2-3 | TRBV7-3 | TGTGCCAGCAGCTTAAGTCCCCCCCCCACAGATACGCAGTATTTT | CASSLSPPPTDTQYF
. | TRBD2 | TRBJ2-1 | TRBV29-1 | TGCAGCGTTCAAGCGGGAGGGGGGAGCTCCTACAATGAGCAGTTCTTC | CSVQAGGGSSYNEQFF
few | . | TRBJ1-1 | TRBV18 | TGTGCCAGCTCACCATCCGGGTCCGGCACTGAAGCTTTCTTT | CASSPSGSGTEAFF
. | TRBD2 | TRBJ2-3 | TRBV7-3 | TGTGCCAGCGGGCGGGGGTCCACAGATACGCAGTATTTT | CASGRGSTDTQYF
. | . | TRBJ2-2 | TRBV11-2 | TGTGCCAGCAGCTTAGGTTCTGTCACAGACGGGGAGCTGTTTTTT | CASSLGSVTDGELFF
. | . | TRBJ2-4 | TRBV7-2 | TGTGCCAGCAGCTTAGCGCAAAGTCAAAAAAACATTCAGTACTTC | CASSLAQSQKNIQYF
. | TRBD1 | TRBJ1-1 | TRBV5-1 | TGCGCCAGCAGCTACCGACAGGGGTCCATGAACACTGAAGCTTTCTTT | CASSYRQGSMNTEAFF
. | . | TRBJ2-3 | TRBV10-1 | TGCGCCAGCAGTGATGAGTCGGACACCACAGATACGCAGTATTTT | CASSDESDTTDTQYF
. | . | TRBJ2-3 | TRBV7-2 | TGTGCCAGCAGCTTTTCTAGGACCGCAGATACGCAGTATTTT | CASSFSRTADTQYF
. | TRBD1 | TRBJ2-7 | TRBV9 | TGTGCCAGCAGCGCTCATACGACAGGGGAGGAATCCTACGAGCAGTACTTC | CASSAHTTGEESYEQYF
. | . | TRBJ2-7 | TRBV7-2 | TGTGCCAGCAGCTTAGAGTTTCTAAGCGAGCAGTACTTC | CASSLEFLSEQYF
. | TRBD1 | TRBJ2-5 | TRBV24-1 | TGTGCCACCAGTGATGATCAGGGGGTATGGGAGACCCAGTACTTC | CATSDDQGVWETQYF
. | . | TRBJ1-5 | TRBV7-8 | TGTGCCAGCAGCTTATCAGGGGCTCATCAGCCCCAGCATTTT | CASSLSGAHQPQHF
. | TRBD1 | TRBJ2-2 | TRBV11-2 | TGTGCCAGCAGCTTAGATGAGGGGGCCGCCGGGGAGCTGTTTTTT | CASSLDEGAAGELFF
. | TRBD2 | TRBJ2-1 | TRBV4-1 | TGCGCCAGCAGCCAAGTTCAAAGCGGGGGGGGCTACAATGAGCAGTTCTTC | CASSQVQSGGGYNEQFF
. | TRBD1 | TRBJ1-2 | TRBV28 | TGTGCCAGCACCCGCCCCGAAAAGGGACAGCTCAAGGGCTACACCTTC | CASTRPEKGQLKGYTF
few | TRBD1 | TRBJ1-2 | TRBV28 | TGTGCCAGCAGTCGGACAGGGATCGGGGGCTACACCTTC | CASSRTGIGGYTF
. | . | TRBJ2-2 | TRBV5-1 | TGCGCCAGCAGCCTAGGGTGGAACACCGGGGAGCTGTTTTTT | CASSLGWNTGELFF
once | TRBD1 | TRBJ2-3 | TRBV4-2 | TGTGCCAGCAGCCCCTCCCAGGACAGGGAAGTGGGTACGCAGTATTTT | CASSPSQDREVGTQYF
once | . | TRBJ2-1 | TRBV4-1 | TGCGCCAGCAGCCAACTAGCTGATGAGCAGTTCTTC | CASSQLADEQFF
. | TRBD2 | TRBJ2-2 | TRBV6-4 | TGTGCCAGCAGTGAGTCTAGCGGGAACACCGGGGAGCTGTTTTTT | CASSESSGNTGELFF
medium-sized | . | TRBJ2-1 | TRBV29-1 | TGCAGCGTTGAAGTCAGAGACAATGAGCAGTTCTTC | CSVEVRDNEQFF
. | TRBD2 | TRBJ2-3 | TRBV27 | TGTGCCAGCAGCGGGACTACGAGTCGCCGACCGCAGTATTTT | CASSGTTSRRPQYF
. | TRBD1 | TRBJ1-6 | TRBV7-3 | TGTGCCAGCAGCCCCAGGGGGGCTTATAATTCACCCCTCCACTTT | CASSPRGAYNSPLHF
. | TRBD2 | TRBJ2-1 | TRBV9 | TGTGCCAGCAGCGCAGGGACGGCAGGACTAGGACTTGAGCAGTTCTTC | CASSAGTAGLGLEQFF
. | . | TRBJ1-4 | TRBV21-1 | TGTGCCAGCAGCAAAGAGTGTAGTAAGGGAAGGAGTAAACTGTTTTTT | CASSKECSKGRSKLFF
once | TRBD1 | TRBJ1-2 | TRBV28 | TGTGCCAGCACAGTCGGACAGGGGACCTATGGCTACACCTTC | CASTVGQGTYGYTF
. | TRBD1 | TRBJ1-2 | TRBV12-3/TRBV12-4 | TGTGCCAGCAGCCCGGACAGGGGTCATGGCTACACCTTC | CASSPDRGHGYTF